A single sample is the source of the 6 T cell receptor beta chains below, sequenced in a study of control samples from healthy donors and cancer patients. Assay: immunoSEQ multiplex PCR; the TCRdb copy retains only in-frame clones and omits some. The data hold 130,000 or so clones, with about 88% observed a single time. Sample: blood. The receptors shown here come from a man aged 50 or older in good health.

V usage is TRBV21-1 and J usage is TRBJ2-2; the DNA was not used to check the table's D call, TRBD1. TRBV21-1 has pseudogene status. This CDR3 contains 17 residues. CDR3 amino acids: CASSKGDIPCWTGELFF. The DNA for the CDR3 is TGTGCCAGCAGCAAAGGGGACATCCCGTGCTGGACCGGGGAGCTGTTTTTT.

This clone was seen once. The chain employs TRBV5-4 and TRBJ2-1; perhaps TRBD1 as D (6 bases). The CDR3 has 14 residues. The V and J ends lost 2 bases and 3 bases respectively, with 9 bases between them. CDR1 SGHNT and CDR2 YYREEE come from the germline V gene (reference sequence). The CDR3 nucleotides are TGTGCCAGCAGCTTAGGACAGTACTACAATGAGCAGTTCTTC. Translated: CASSLGQYYNEQFF.

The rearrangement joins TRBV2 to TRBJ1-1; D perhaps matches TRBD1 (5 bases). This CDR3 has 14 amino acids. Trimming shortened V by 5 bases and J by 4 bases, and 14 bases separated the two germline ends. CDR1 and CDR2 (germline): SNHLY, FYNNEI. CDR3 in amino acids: CASSTLRTLTEAFF. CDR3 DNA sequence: TGTGCCAGCAGTACGTTGAGGACACTCACTGAAGCTTTCTTT. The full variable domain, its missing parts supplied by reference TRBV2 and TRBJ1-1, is EPEVTQTPSHQVTQMGQEVILRCVPISNHLYFYWYRQILGQKVEFLVSFYNNEISEKSEIFDDQFSVERPDGSNFTLKIRSTKLEDSAMYFCASSTLRTLTEAFFGQGTRLTVV.

The CDR3 sequence is CASSKQGGSYNEQFF. The CDR3 nucleotides are TGTGCCAGCAGTAAGCAGGGGGGGAGCTACAATGAGCAGTTCTTC. The J gene is TRBJ2-1, the V gene TRBV28; D may correspond to TRBD1 or TRBD2 (7 bases each). V was trimmed by 5 bases and J by 3 bases, leaving 14 bases between them. Germline CDR1 and CDR2: MDHEN and SYDVKM. This CDR3 contains 15 residues.

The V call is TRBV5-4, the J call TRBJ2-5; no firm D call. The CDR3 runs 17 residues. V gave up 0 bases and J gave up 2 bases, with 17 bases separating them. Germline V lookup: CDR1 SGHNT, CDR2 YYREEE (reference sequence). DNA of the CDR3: TGTGCCAGCAGCTTGGGTCCAGAGCATCCGCTTCAAGAGACCCAGTACTTC. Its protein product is CASSLGPEHPLQETQYF.

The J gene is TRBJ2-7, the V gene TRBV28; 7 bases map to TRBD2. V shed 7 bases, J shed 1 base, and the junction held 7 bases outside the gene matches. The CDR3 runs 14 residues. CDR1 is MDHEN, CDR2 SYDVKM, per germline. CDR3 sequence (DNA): TGTGCCAGCATGGGGGGGATACCATCCTACGAGCAGTACTTC. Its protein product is CASMGGIPSYEQYF. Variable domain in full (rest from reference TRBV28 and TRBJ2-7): DVKVTQSSRYLVKRTGEKVFLECVQDMDHENMFWYRQDPGLGLRLIYFSYDVKMKEKGDIPEGYSVSREKKERFSLILESASTNQTSMYLCASMGGIPSYEQYFGPGTRLTVT.